The 18 T cell receptor beta chains below were found in one sample sequenced in a study of blood T cell repertoires in COVID-19. Repertoires were generated with immunoSEQ multiplex PCR, while TCRdb's copy carries only in-frame clones and drops some. The table lists a few hundred thousand clones, roughly 80% of them singletons. The sequenced material came from peripheral blood. The receptor set was obtained from a man in his sixties who had recovered from COVID-19.

This clone was seen just once. V and J are TRBV30 and TRBJ1-1; D is uncertain. V dropped 4 bases and J dropped 6 bases, with 9 bases sitting between them. This CDR3 spans 11 amino acids. CDR1 and CDR2 from the germline V gene are GTSNPN and SVGIG (reference sequence). The CDR3 sequence: CAWISQSEAFF. The CDR3 DNA reads TGTGCCTGGATTAGCCAGTCTGAAGCTTTCTTT.

The V gene is TRBV11-2, the J gene TRBJ1-5, with 7 bases fitting TRBD1. The CDR3 spans 15 residues. The ends lost 9 bases at V and 6 bases at J; junction bases unmatched: 14. Germline loops: CDR1 SGHAT, CDR2 FQNNGV. The CDR3: CARPKGAQGSQPQHF. CDR3 sequence (DNA): TGTGCCAGACCCAAGGGGGCCCAGGGGAGTCAGCCCCAGCATTTT. The entire variable domain, with the rest obtained from reference TRBV11-2 and TRBJ1-5, is as follows: EAGVAQSPRYKIIEKRQSVAFWCNPISGHATLYWYQQILGQGPKLLIQFQNNGVVDDSQLPKDRFSAERLKGVDSTLKIQPAKLEDSAVYLCARPKGAQGSQPQHFGDGTRLSIL.

V gene TRBV6-5 combines with J gene TRBJ2-7; 7 positions agree with TRBD1. This CDR3 comprises 15 residues. The V segment lost 5 bases and the J segment 2 bases; nucleotides outside the gene matches: 9. CDR1 is MNHEY, CDR2 SVGAGI, per germline. The CDR3: CASSPLPGQTYEQYF. The CDR3 DNA is TGTGCCAGCAGTCCGTTACCGGGACAGACCTACGAGCAGTACTTC.

The V gene is TRBV28, the J gene TRBJ1-1, with D hard to call. The CDR3 sequence is 11 residues long. The germline V and J ends were trimmed by 5 bases and 3 bases, with 4 bases remaining between them. Germline V gene sequence: CDR1 MDHEN, CDR2 SYDVKM. The CDR3 protein is CASSRDTEAFF. Here the CDR3 DNA reads TGTGCCAGCAGTCGGGACACTGAAGCTTTCTTT.

V usage is TRBV7-8 and J usage is TRBJ2-3; TRBD1 might be the D (5 bases). CDR3 length equals 13 residues. The germline CDR1 and CDR2 sequences are SGHVS and FQNEAQ. The V end lost 8 bases, the J end lost 7 bases, and 16 bases lay between the germline ends. CDR3 nucleotides: TGTGCCAGCCAAGTACCAGGGCGGAATACGCAGTATTTT. Residues: CASQVPGRNTQYF.

The chain joins TRBV4-1 to TRBJ2-1, with D unresolved. The CDR3 is made up of 15 amino acids. V was shortened by 1 base and J by 0 bases, with 7 bases between the two germline ends. Germline CDR1 is MGHRA and CDR2 is YSYEKL. DNA for the CDR3: TGCGCCAGCAGCCAAGTAACGAGCTCCTACAATGAGCAGTTCTTC. It specifies CASSQVTSSYNEQFF.

The chain combines TRBV30 with TRBJ2-1; the D gene is possibly TRBD1 (5 bases). This CDR3 has 15 residues. V was shortened by 1 base and J by 10 bases, with 20 bases between the two germline ends. From germline, CDR1 is GTSNPN and CDR2 SVGIG (reference sequence). CDR3 bases: TGTGCCTGGAGTGGTGGCAGGGTTACCGTAAGGGAGCAGTTCTTC. It encodes CAWSGGRVTVREQFF.

This sequence joins TRBV7-2 and TRBJ1-5; maybe TRBD1 (6 bases). There are 14 residues in the CDR3. Germline loops: CDR1 SGHTA, CDR2 FQGNSA. Trimming removed 5 bases from V and 4 bases from J, with 12 bases in between. The CDR3 protein is CASSPGTLNQPQHF. The CDR3 DNA sequence: TGTGCCAGCAGCCCCGGGACACTTAATCAGCCCCAGCATTTT.

The chain uses TRBV7-3 and TRBJ2-3; tentative D call: TRBD2 (6 bases). The germline V gene encodes CDR1 SGHTA and CDR2 FQGTGA. Trimming cost V 5 bases and J 2 bases, with 14 bases left between them. The length of the CDR3 is 15 residues. The CDR3 here is CASSQAGGPTDTQYF. The CDR3 DNA follows: TGTGCCAGCAGCCAAGCGGGCGGTCCCACAGATACGCAGTATTTT.

Ten or more counts support this clone. This same CDR3 is encoded by further DNA sequences in the sample. This rearrangement joins TRBV5-1 to TRBJ1-5, with D perhaps TRBD1 (6 bases). Trimming took off 4 bases at V and 6 bases at J, with 14 bases between the two ends. The germline V gene encodes CDR1 SGHRS and CDR2 YFSETQ. CDR3 size: 14 residues. The CDR3 region is CASSPTGHGQPQHF. The CDR3 DNA reads TGCGCCAGCAGCCCCACAGGGCATGGTCAGCCCCAGCATTTT.

The rearrangement links TRBV25-1 to TRBJ1-1; TRBD1 aligns across 8 bases. CDR1 MGHDK and CDR2 SYGVNS come from the germline V gene. V lost 6 bases and J lost 8; bases outside the gene matches: 11. CDR3 size: 14 residues. The CDR3 DNA reads as TGTGCCAGCAGAGCACCGGGACAGGCTTCCGAAGCTTTCTTT. It specifies CASRAPGQASEAFF.

V usage is TRBV11-2 and J usage is TRBJ1-4; 7 bases line up with TRBD1. V was clipped by 5 bases and J by 7 bases; unmatched bases: 7. This CDR3 is 14 amino acids long. Germline lookup yields CDR1 SGHAT and CDR2 FQNNGV. CDR3 nucleotides: TGTGCCAGCAGCCGCGACAGGGTCGTTGAAAAACTGTTTTTT. The encoded protein is CASSRDRVVEKLFF.

The J gene is TRBJ2-7, the V gene TRBV5-1, with 9 bases lining up with TRBD1. Germline V gene lookup returns CDR1 SGHRS and CDR2 YFSETQ. V dropped 0 bases and J dropped 5; count of bases not matched to a gene: 6. The CDR3 runs 15 residues. The CDR3 region has the DNA TGCGCCAGCAGCTTGGCCGGGGACAGGGCCCACGAGCAGTACTTC. As protein: CASSLAGDRAHEQYF.

V gene TRBV30 combines with J gene TRBJ1-2; D possibly corresponds to TRBD1 (6 bases). The germline CDR1 and CDR2 sequences are GTSNPN and SVGIG (reference sequence). V was pared by 3 bases and J by 4 bases, with 18 bases between. The CDR3 totals 15 residues. The CDR3 protein is CAWRGPGGQGYGYTF. CDR3 DNA sequence: TGTGCCTGGAGGGGACCGGGGGGACAAGGCTATGGCTACACCTTC.

The chain is built from TRBV7-9 and TRBJ1-2; D call uncertain. V dropped 5 bases and J dropped 4 bases, with 17 bases sitting between them. CDR1 is SEHNR, CDR2 FQNEAQ, per germline (reference sequence). The CDR3 runs to 15 residues. In DNA, the CDR3 is TGTGCCAGCAGCCCGCGAGGGTTGCATGCCTATGGCTACACCTTC. Translated, it gives CASSPRGLHAYGYTF. Complete variable domain (other parts from reference TRBV7-9 and TRBJ1-2): DTGVSQNPRHKITKRGQNVTFRCDPISEHNRLYWYRQTLGQGPEFLTYFQNEAQLEKSRLLSDRFSAERPKGSFSTLEIQRTEQGDSAMYLCASSPRGLHAYGYTFGSGTRLTVV.

In regard to this clone: Distinct nucleotide sequences in the sample also encode this CDR3. For the CDR3, the DNA is TGTGCCAGCAGCTTAGGGACAGGGCCTCCCTACGAGCAGTACTTC. Amino acid sequence: CASSLGTGPPYEQYF. V and J are TRBV7-3 and TRBJ2-7, with TRBD1 matching over 9 bases. V trimming: 2 bases; J trimming: 2 bases; junction bases outside the gene matches: 4. The CDR3 covers 15 residues. The V gene's germline CDR1 is SGHTA and CDR2 FQGTGA.

The V and J genes are TRBV5-4 and TRBJ1-4; weak D call: TRBD1 (6 bases). V was cut by 4 bases and J by 3 bases, with 10 bases left in between. From germline, CDR1 is SGHNT and CDR2 YYREEE (reference sequence). There are 14 residues in the CDR3. The CDR3 DNA follows: TGTGCCAGCAGCCTACAGGGCTCTAATGAAAAACTGTTTTTT. Translation: CASSLQGSNEKLFF.

This chain connects TRBV19 to TRBJ1-3, with TRBD1 matching over 8 bases. The CDR3 length is 17 residues. Losses at the gene ends were 0 bases for V and 7 bases for J; bases not matched to a gene: 11. In germline, CDR1 is LNHDA, CDR2 SQIVND (reference sequence). The CDR3 protein is CASSIDSTGTGWNTIYF. The CDR3 nucleotides read TGTGCCAGTAGTATAGACTCGACCGGGACAGGTTGGAACACCATATATTTT.